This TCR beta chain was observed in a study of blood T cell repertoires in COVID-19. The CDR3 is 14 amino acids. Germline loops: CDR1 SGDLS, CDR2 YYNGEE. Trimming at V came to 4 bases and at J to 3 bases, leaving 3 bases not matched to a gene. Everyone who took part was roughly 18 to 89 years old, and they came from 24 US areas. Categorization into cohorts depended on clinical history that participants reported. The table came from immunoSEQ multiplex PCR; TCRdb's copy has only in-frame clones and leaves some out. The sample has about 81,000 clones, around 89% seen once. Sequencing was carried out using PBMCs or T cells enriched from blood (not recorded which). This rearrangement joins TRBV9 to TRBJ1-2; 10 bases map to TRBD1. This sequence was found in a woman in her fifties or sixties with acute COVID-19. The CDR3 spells CASSLGQGDYGYTF. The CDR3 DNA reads TGTGCCAGCAGCCTCGGACAGGGGGACTATGGCTACACCTTC.